This passage covers 6 T cell receptor beta chains from one sample sequenced in a study of blood T cell repertoires in COVID-19. Using immunoSEQ multiplex PCR, the repertoire was profiled, and TCRdb retains in-frame clones only, with some absent. The sample has some 150,000 clones; approximately 90% are singletons. Sequencing was performed on peripheral blood. All receptors derive from a woman aged 55-69 years who had recovered from COVID-19.

The chain employs TRBV4-2 and TRBJ2-7; TRBD1 might be the D (5 bases). Trimming left V 0 bases short and J 4 bases short, with 10 bases between. The CDR3 runs 14 residues. Germline values: CDR1 LGHNA, CDR2 YNFKEQ. This CDR3 is CASSQDVQGYEQYF. In DNA form, the CDR3 reads TGTGCCAGCAGCCAAGATGTTCAGGGATACGAGCAGTACTTC.

Notes on this clone: The sample holds other DNA sequences that translate to the same CDR3. The chain combines TRBV7-9 with TRBJ2-1; 10 bases match TRBD2. Germline assignment: CDR1 SEHNR and CDR2 FQNEAQ (reference sequence). There are 16 residues in the CDR3. The trim removed 0 bases at V and 1 base at J, leaving 0 bases unmatched. The CDR3 region is CASSLALAGSYNEQFF. The CDR3 DNA reads as TGTGCCAGCAGCTTAGCACTAGCGGGGTCCTACAATGAGCAGTTCTTC.

CDR3 sequence (DNA): TGTGCCAGCAGTGCGGCACAGAACACTGAAGCTTTCTTT. Translated: CASSAAQNTEAFF. The chain has TRBV12-3 or TRBV12-4 and TRBJ1-1; D gene ambiguous. V dropped 5 bases and J dropped 1 base, with 8 bases sitting between them. The CDR3 sequence is 13 residues long.

The CDR3 DNA reads TGTGCCAGCAGTCCACAGTCTAACTATGGCTACACCTTC. It translates to CASSPQSNYGYTF. V usage is TRBV12-3 or TRBV12-4 and J usage is TRBJ1-2; D not resolved. The CDR3 covers 13 residues. The ends were cut back, 5 bases at V and 0 bases at J, with 7 bases in the middle.

V is TRBV11-3 and J is TRBJ2-3; 10 bases are a match to TRBD2. Unmatched junction bases numbered 10, after V lost 1 base and J lost 9 bases. Germline V gene data show CDR1 as SGHNT and CDR2 as YENEEA. The CDR3 runs to 16 residues. DNA for the CDR3: TGTGCCAGCAGCTTAGGCTTGGGACTAGCGTTGAGCACGCAGTATTTT. The encoded protein is CASSLGLGLALSTQYF.

The rearrangement uses TRBV11-2 and TRBJ2-2; TRBD1 matches 8 bases. Per germline, CDR1 SGHAT and CDR2 FQNNGV. This CDR3 contains 14 residues. The J segment lost 4 bases and the V segment lost 5 bases, leaving 3 bases of the junction unmatched. CDR3 sequence (DNA): TGTGCCAGCAGCCCAGGGGGCCCCACCGGGGAGCTGTTTTTT. Its protein product is CASSPGGPTGELFF.